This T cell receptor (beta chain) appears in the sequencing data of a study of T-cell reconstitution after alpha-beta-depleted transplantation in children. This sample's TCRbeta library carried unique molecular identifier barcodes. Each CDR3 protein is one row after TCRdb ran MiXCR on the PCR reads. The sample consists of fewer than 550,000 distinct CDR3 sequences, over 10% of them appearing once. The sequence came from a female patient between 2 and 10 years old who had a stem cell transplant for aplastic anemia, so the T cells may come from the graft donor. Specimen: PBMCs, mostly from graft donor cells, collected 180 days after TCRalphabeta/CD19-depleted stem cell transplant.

CDR3 amino acids: CATSQYLAGVGSEQYV. Written as DNA, the CDR3 is TGTGCCACCTCACAATACCTAGCGGGAGTAGGCTCCGAGCAGTACGTC. The chain has TRBV27 and TRBJ2-7, with 10 bases that match TRBD2. Unmatched junction bases numbered 18, after V lost 10 bases and J lost 6 bases. The germline V gene has CDR1 MNHEY and CDR2 SMNVEV (reference sequence). This CDR3 region has 16 residues.